The 28 T cell receptor beta chains listed next were all sequenced from one sample in a study of T cells in Graves' hyperthyroidism and ophthalmopathy. TCR beta CDR3 sequences were amplified from RNA transcripts. A first-round RT-PCR of the TCR CDR3 used the HTBI primer set. TCRdb re-analysed the multiplex PCR reads in MiXCR, keeping a single row per CDR3 protein. The data contain approximately 400,000 distinct CDR3 sequences, approximately 14% of them seen just once; the ten biggest clones take up about a quarter. Sequenced sample: blood. Every receptor here comes from a woman aged 18-30 years with Graves' hyperthyroidism that later progressed to Graves' ophthalmopathy.

This clonotype was seen many times. The chain recombines TRBV29-1 with TRBJ2-5; 9 bases map to TRBD1. Germline CDR1 SQVTM, CDR2 ANQGSEA. The CDR3 length is 15 residues. The ends lost 3 bases at V and 2 bases at J; junction bases unmatched: 7. CDR3 region: CSVEWDRDNQETQYF. The CDR3 DNA follows: TGCAGCGTTGAGTGGGACAGGGATAATCAAGAGACCCAGTACTTC.

This clonotype has ten or more counts. The chain carries TRBV7-3 and TRBJ2-1; D may correspond to TRBD1 or TRBD2 (5 bases each). Germline V CDR1 and CDR2: SGHTA, FQGTGA. The CDR3 sequence is 13 residues long. The V end was cut by 1 base, the J end by 10 bases, with 11 bases between. The CDR3 reads CASSLNLGGEQFF. The CDR3 bases are TGTGCCAGCAGCTTAAATCTTGGGGGAGAGCAGTTCTTC.

This clonotype was counted many times. The rearrangement links TRBV6-2 or TRBV6-3 to TRBJ2-3, with 10 nucleotides matching TRBD2. The V segment lost 2 bases and the J segment 5 bases; nucleotides outside the gene matches: 13. The CDR3 runs 18 residues. Germline V lookup: CDR1 MNHEY, CDR2 SVGEGT. CDR3 region: CASSYPPPSSGSRDTQYF. The CDR3 DNA follows: TGTGCCAGCAGTTACCCTCCCCCTTCTAGCGGGAGTAGAGATACGCAGTATTTT.

This clonotype was recorded many times. The gene calls are TRBV20-1 and TRBJ2-3, with D uncertain. The germline V and J ends were trimmed by 1 base and 1 base, with 15 bases remaining between them. This CDR3 region has 16 residues. Per germline, CDR1 DFQATT and CDR2 SNEGSKA (reference sequence). In DNA form, the CDR3 reads TGCAGTGCTAGAGTTGACGGGTTCGGAGGCACAGATACGCAGTATTTT. This translates into CSARVDGFGGTDTQYF.

V and J are TRBV27 and TRBJ2-1; D is unresolved. Germline V gene sequence: CDR1 MNHEY, CDR2 SMNVEV (reference sequence). The V end lost 5 bases, the J end lost 2 bases, and 13 bases lay between the germline ends. The CDR3 runs to 15 residues. CDR3 DNA: TGTGCCAGCAGTCTACCACCCCCCGCCTACAATGAGCAGTTCTTC. Translated: CASSLPPPAYNEQFF.

Ten or more counts support this clonotype. The chain is built from TRBV12-3 or TRBV12-4 and TRBJ2-2, with D possibly matching TRBD1 (5 bases). The CDR3 contains 15 residues. Trimming left V 2 bases short and J 6 bases short, with 13 bases between. In nucleotides, the CDR3 is TGTGCCAGCAGTTTAAGGCAGGGTAGTGCCGGGGAGCTGTTTTTT. Protein sequence: CASSLRQGSAGELFF.

Only a few counts were recorded for this clonotype. This sequence joins TRBV7-8 and TRBJ2-3; unclear D gene. Per germline, CDR1 SGHVS and CDR2 FQNEAQ. The CDR3 is made up of 12 amino acids. V lost 5 bases and J 2 bases, leaving 5 bases between the germline ends. CDR3 sequence reads: CASSNITDTQYF. The CDR3 bases are TGTGCCAGCAGCAATATCACAGATACGCAGTATTTT.

This clonotype turned up a few times. V usage is TRBV5-8 and J usage is TRBJ2-2; D may be TRBD1 (5 bases). The germline V gene has CDR1 SGHTS and CDR2 YDEGEE. This CDR3 is built from 15 residues. The V gene lost 1 base and the J gene lost 1 base, with 8 bases spanning the gap. CDR3 sequence: CASSLFRGNTGELFF. The CDR3 coding sequence is TGTGCCAGCAGCTTGTTTAGGGGGAACACCGGGGAGCTGTTTTTT.

The table lists this clonotype with many counts. V usage is TRBV20-1 and J usage is TRBJ2-1, with 14 bases aligning to TRBD2. V lost 5 bases, J lost 10 bases, and 16 bases stayed unmatched. CDR3 length: 17 amino acids. The germline V gene has CDR1 DFQATT and CDR2 SNEGSKA (reference sequence). The CDR3 DNA is TGCAGTGCTCGCAAGATTAGACTAGCGGGAGGGCCTTGGGAGCAGTTCTTC. Protein: CSARKIRLAGGPWEQFF.

V is TRBV6-6 and J is TRBJ2-7, with 7 nucleotides matching TRBD2. This CDR3 comprises 17 residues. CDR1 is MNHNY and CDR2 is SVGAGI in the germline V gene (reference sequence). Trimming took 0 bases from V and 4 from J; bases not matched to a gene: 12. DNA for the CDR3: TGTGCCAGCAGTTACTCGGGCTATGTAGGGAGGGTTTACGAGCAGTACTTC. Translating it yields CASSYSGYVGRVYEQYF.

The CDR3 reads CASSPAGSEGPINTQYF. DNA for the CDR3: TGTGCCAGCAGTCCCGCTGGGTCGGAGGGGCCCATTAATACGCAGTATTTT. The chain is built from TRBV28 and TRBJ2-3; D is possibly TRBD2 (6 bases). Germline loops: CDR1 MDHEN, CDR2 SYDVKM. This CDR3 spans 17 amino acids. Trimming removed 5 bases at V and 7 bases at J, with 25 bases between.

About this clonotype: Possible read error: a much larger clone is one base away. This CDR3 is CANSPGVNSPLHF. The CDR3 DNA sequence: TGTGCCAACAGCCCGGGGGTTAATTCACCCCTCCACTTT. The V gene is TRBV7-2, the J gene TRBJ1-6, with a possible D match to TRBD1 (5 bases). Germline V gene lookup returns CDR1 SGHTA and CDR2 FQGNSA. The CDR3 is 13 amino acids. Complete variable domain (other parts from reference TRBV7-2 and TRBJ1-6): GAGVSQSPSNKVTEKGKDVELRCDPISGHTALYWYRQSLGQGLEFLIYFQGNSAPDKSGLPSDRFSAERTGGSVSTLTIQRTQQEDSAVYLCANSPGVNSPLHFGNGTRLTVT.

This chain joins TRBV6-5 and TRBJ2-2, with a weak D call TRBD1 (6 bases). Germline CDR1 is MNHEY and CDR2 is SVGAGI. The germline V and J ends were trimmed by 0 bases and 1 base, with 6 bases remaining between them. The CDR3 is made up of 15 amino acids. The CDR3 bases are TGTGCCAGCAGTTACTCGGACAGGAACACCGGGGAGCTGTTTTTT. Its translation is CASSYSDRNTGELFF.

This clonotype was counted only a few times. The rearrangement joins TRBV6-5 to TRBJ2-2; 10 bases fit TRBD2. Per germline, CDR1 MNHEY and CDR2 SVGAGI. J lost 5 bases, V lost 0 bases, and 9 bases had no gene match. This CDR3 spans 18 amino acids. CDR3 loop: CASSYSGAGGPRTGELFF. DNA for the CDR3: TGTGCCAGCAGTTACTCAGGAGCGGGAGGGCCTAGGACCGGGGAGCTGTTTTTT.

This clonotype was recorded many times. This chain links TRBV6-1 with TRBJ2-4; weak D call: TRBD1 (5 bases). V was shortened by 4 bases and J by 3 bases, with 16 bases between the two germline ends. This CDR3 has 16 amino acids. Germline CDR1 is MNHNS and CDR2 is SASEGT. The CDR3 reads CASSGNRSGGKNIQYF. Written as DNA, the CDR3 is TGTGCCAGCAGTGGAAACAGGTCAGGCGGCAAAAACATTCAGTACTTC.

This clonotype was counted a few times. The chain joins TRBV28 to TRBJ2-2; 8 bases agree with TRBD1. In germline, CDR1 is MDHEN, CDR2 SYDVKM. V lost 3 bases and J lost 4; bases outside the gene matches: 16. This CDR3 comprises 19 residues. CDR3 nucleotide sequence: TGTGCCAGCAGTTTTGCGACCCGACGGGACAGGAGCTTCACCGGGGAGCTGTTTTTT. Translated, it gives CASSFATRRDRSFTGELFF.

At least ten counts were recorded for this clonotype. The genes are TRBV20-1 and TRBJ2-1; 11 nucleotides match TRBD2. V shed 5 bases, J shed 5 bases, and the junction held 8 bases outside the gene matches. The CDR3 totals 15 residues. CDR1 DFQATT and CDR2 SNEGSKA come from the germline V gene (reference sequence). The CDR3 region has the DNA TGCAGTGCTGACCAAGGACTAGCGGGTAACAATGAGCAGTTCTTC. It translates to CSADQGLAGNNEQFF.

This chain connects TRBV14 to TRBJ2-7, with 12 positions matching TRBD1. CDR3 length equals 16 residues. Trimming at V came to 3 bases and at J to 4 bases, leaving 7 bases not matched to a gene. CDR1 SGHDN and CDR2 FVKESK come from the germline V gene. The chain's CDR3 is CASSQIPGQGAYEQYF. DNA of the CDR3: TGTGCCAGCAGCCAGATCCCGGGACAGGGGGCGTACGAGCAGTACTTC.

This clonotype was seen at least ten times. The chain has TRBV12-3 or TRBV12-4 and TRBJ2-5; D may correspond to TRBD1 or TRBD2 (5 bases each). The length of the CDR3 is 14 residues. V was shortened by 5 bases and J by 2 bases, with 12 bases between the two germline ends. The CDR3 DNA is TGTGCCAGCAGTATCAGGGACGCACAAGAGACCCAGTACTTC. Its protein product is CASSIRDAQETQYF.

Comment on this clonotype: One end of the junction does not line up with germline, which may come from a read error. The chain has TRBV7-9 and TRBJ2-5; 14 positions agree with TRBD2. CDR1 SEHNR and CDR2 FQNEAQ come from the germline V gene (reference sequence). The CDR3 sequence is 17 residues long. The CDR3 nucleotides read TGTGCCAGCAGCCCGGGACTAGCGGGAGAAAAACAAGGGACCCAGTACTTC. This translates into CASSPGLAGEKQGTQYF.

This clonotype was detected ten times or more. The chain is built from TRBV2 and TRBJ1-2; D gene uncertain. Germline V lookup: CDR1 SNHLY, CDR2 FYNNEI. CDR3 length equals 12 residues. The germline V and J ends were trimmed by 4 bases and 4 bases, with 7 bases remaining between them. The DNA of the CDR3 is TGTGCCAGCAGTGGATACGGCTATGGCTACACCTTC. It codes for CASSGYGYGYTF.

Comments on this clonotype: Possible read error: a much larger clone is one base away. The rearrangement uses TRBV7-9 and TRBJ2-7; 7 bases align to TRBD2. In germline, CDR1 is SEHNR, CDR2 FQNEAQ (reference sequence). The CDR3 spans 15 residues. CDR3 nucleotides: TGTGCCAGCAGCTTAGAACGACTAGCAGTAAACGAGCAGCACTTC. Amino acids: CASSLERLAVNEQHF.

The V and J genes are TRBV7-2 and TRBJ1-1; no clear D. Germline V lookup: CDR1 SGHTA, CDR2 FQGNSA. V gave up 2 bases and J gave up 1 base, with 17 bases separating them. The length of the CDR3 is 17 residues. The CDR3 here is CASSLYLGFRSNTEAFF. CDR3 sequence (DNA): TGTGCCAGCAGCTTATATCTGGGTTTCAGGTCGAACACTGAAGCTTTCTTT.

This clonotype was recorded a few times. Being one base from a much bigger clone, this may be a read error. The chain couples TRBV12-3 or TRBV12-4 to TRBJ1-1; D is undetermined. This CDR3 region has 15 residues. The CDR3 sequence is CDSSSGLYGDTEAFF. As DNA, the CDR3 is TGTGACAGCAGTTCTGGACTGTATGGGGACACTGAAGCTTTCTTT.

The table lists this clonotype with a few counts. The chain is built from TRBV14 and TRBJ2-1, with 12 positions matching TRBD2. V was pared by 2 bases and J by 6 bases, with 14 bases of the junction left unmatched. Germline CDR1 and CDR2: SGHDN and FVKESK. CDR3 length: 19 amino acids. As DNA, the CDR3 is TGTGCCAGCAGCCAATATTTGCGACTAGCGGGAGAGCCACCCAATGAGCAGTTCTTC. It yields the protein CASSQYLRLAGEPPNEQFF.

This clonotype was found many times. The rearrangement links TRBV7-8 to TRBJ1-2; 9 bases map to TRBD1. CDR1 is SGHVS, CDR2 FQNEAQ, per germline. The CDR3 totals 16 residues. The junction had 10 bases not matched to a gene; V was cut back by 0 bases and J by 8 bases. This CDR3 is CASSLAPSVTGGGYTF. CDR3 nucleotides: TGTGCCAGCAGCTTAGCCCCCTCAGTGACAGGGGGGGGCTACACCTTC.

The chain employs TRBV5-1 and TRBJ1-2, with a weak D call TRBD1 (6 bases). Germline V gene data show CDR1 as SGHRS and CDR2 as YFSETQ. Trimming stripped 0 bases from V and 1 base from J, with 13 bases between. The CDR3 runs 16 residues. The CDR3 coding sequence is TGCGCCAGCAGCTTGGAGGGTCCAGGGGTTAACTATGGCTACACCTTC. It specifies CASSLEGPGVNYGYTF. The whole variable domain, remainder taken from reference TRBV5-1 and TRBJ1-2, is KAGVTQTPRYLIKTRGQQVTLSCSPISGHRSVSWYQQTPGQGLQFLFEYFSETQRNKGNFPGRFSGRQFSNSRSEMNVSTLELGDSALYLCASSLEGPGVNYGYTFGSGTRLTVV.

This clonotype was observed a handful of times. This chain links TRBV19 with TRBJ1-2; 10 nucleotides match TRBD1. V lost 6 bases and J lost 3; bases outside the gene matches: 7. Germline-derived CDR1 and CDR2 are LNHDA and SQIVND (reference sequence). The CDR3 runs 15 residues. The CDR3 nucleotides read TGTGCCAGTAGCCAACCCGGGACAGGGGACTATGGCTACACCTTC. It codes for CASSQPGTGDYGYTF. The full variable domain, its missing parts supplied by reference TRBV19 and TRBJ1-2, is DGGITQSPKYLFRKEGQNVTLSCEQNLNHDAMYWYRQDPGQGLRLIYYSQIVNDFQKGDIAEGYSVSREKKESFPLTVTSAQKNPTAFYLCASSQPGTGDYGYTFGSGTRLTVV.